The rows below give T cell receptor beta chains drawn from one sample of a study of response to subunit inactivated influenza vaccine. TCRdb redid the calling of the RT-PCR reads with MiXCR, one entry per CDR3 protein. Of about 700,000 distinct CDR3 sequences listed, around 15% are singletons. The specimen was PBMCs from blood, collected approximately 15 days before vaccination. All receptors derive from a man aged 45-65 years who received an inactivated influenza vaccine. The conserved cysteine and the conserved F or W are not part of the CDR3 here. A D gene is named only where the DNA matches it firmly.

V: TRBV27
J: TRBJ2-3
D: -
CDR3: ASSLLAPDTQY

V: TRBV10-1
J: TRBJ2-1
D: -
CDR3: ASSVLTNNEQF

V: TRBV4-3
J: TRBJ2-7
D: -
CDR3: ASSQLARSSYEQY

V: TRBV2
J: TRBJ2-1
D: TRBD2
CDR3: AICFVSVGGRIPYNEQF

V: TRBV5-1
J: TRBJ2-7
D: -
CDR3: ASSPKGGNSYEQY

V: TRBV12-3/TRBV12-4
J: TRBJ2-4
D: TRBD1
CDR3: ASSPTGPDIQY

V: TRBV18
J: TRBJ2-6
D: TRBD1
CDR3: ATRGQGANSGANVLT

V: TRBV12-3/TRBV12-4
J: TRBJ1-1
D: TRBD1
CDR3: ASRRQGFPEAF

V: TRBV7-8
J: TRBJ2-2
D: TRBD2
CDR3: ASSAGLAGGPGELF

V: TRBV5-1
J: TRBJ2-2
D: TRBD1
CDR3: ASSLGGQGIGELF

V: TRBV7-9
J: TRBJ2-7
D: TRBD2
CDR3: ASQGLAGSEQY

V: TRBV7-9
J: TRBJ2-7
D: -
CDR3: ASSSPAGRGRYEQY

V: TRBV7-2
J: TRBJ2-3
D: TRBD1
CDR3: ASSYLGPGQGQDTQY

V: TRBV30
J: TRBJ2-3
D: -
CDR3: AWSVITGLRTDTQY

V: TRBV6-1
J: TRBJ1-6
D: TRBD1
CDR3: ASSEEGTAYNSPLH

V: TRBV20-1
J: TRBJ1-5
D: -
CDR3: SASSQPNQPQH

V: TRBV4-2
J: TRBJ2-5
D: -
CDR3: ASSQDPQGSKTQY